This record covers a single T cell receptor beta chain. This CDR3 region has 14 residues. V was pared by 5 bases and J by 6 bases, with 14 bases between. Per the germline V gene, CDR1 is MDHEN and CDR2 is SYDVKM. Here immunoSEQ multiplex PCR was the method, and the copy in TCRdb shows in-frame clones only, minus some. The table records about 130,000 clones, roughly three quarters of them present only once. The data were taken from a study of blood T cell repertoires in COVID-19. Study-level background: Acute and convalescent COVID-19 specimens originated in the United States, Italy and Spain. Sources were T cells, B-cell-depleted T cells, or PBMCs; the material itself was cDNA or gDNA.

Sample: peripheral blood. The chain joins TRBV28 to TRBJ1-5, with TRBD1 as a possible D gene (5 bases). The receptor was derived from a woman aged 70-85 years with COVID-19, enrolled during active disease. CDR3 in amino acids: CASSPQGWGQPQHF. CDR3 nucleotides: TGTGCCAGCAGTCCGCAGGGTTGGGGTCAGCCCCAGCATTTT. Supplemented by reference TRBV28 and TRBJ1-5, the full variable domain reads DVKVTQSSRYLVKRTGEKVFLECVQDMDHENMFWYRQDPGLGLRLIYFSYDVKMKEKGDIPEGYSVSREKKERFSLILESASTNQTSMYLCASSPQGWGQPQHFGDGTRLSIL.